This TCR beta chain derives from a study of T cell responses to AZD1222 COVID-19 vaccine. Details on this clone: Its target is unknown.

Findings of the study overall: Spike-specific TCR breadth rose after two AZD1222 doses, and depth rose as well. Donors, mostly white British, included more females; clonal diversity was possibly underestimated. Among vaccine-associated CD4 TCRs, coverage spanned spike, with dominance at 160-218 and 743-854.

Using immunoSEQ multiplex PCR, the repertoire was profiled, and TCRdb retains in-frame clones only, with some absent. The data show 100,000 to 150,000 clones, approximately 84% seen once. The specimen comprised peripheral blood, sampled on day 0 of AZD1222 vaccination. The sequence was collected from an adult in good health.

CDR3 region: CASSPSSGEQYF. In DNA, the CDR3 is TGTGCCAGCAGTCCATCTTCGGGCGAGCAGTACTTC. V and J are TRBV3-1 (or the pseudogene TRBV3-2) and TRBJ2-7, with no clear D. The length of the CDR3 is 12 residues. The V end lost 6 bases, the J end lost 6 bases, and 12 bases lay between the germline ends. CDR1 is LGHDT and CDR2 is YNNKEL in the germline V gene (reference sequence).